What follows are 24 T cell receptor beta chains derived from one specimen sequenced in a study of shared clonotypes between healthy human individuals. Produced via immunoSEQ multiplex PCR; TCRdb's table is partial and in-frame only. The table has approximately 340,000 clones, around 70% seen once. The sequencing sample was made of memory CD4+ T cells sorted from blood. This sample's subset: CD45RA-negative fraction. The receptors here all came from a man aged 30-40 years in good health.

The rearrangement links TRBV7-2 to TRBJ2-1, with 8 bases aligning to TRBD1. The CDR3 consists of 14 residues. J gave up 4 bases and V 6 bases, and 5 bases lay outside the gene matches. From germline, CDR1 is SGHTA and CDR2 FQGNSA. CDR3 nucleotides: TGTGCCAGCAGGCGGGGACAGGCGTACAATGAGCAGTTCTTC. Its translation is CASRRGQAYNEQFF. The whole variable domain, remainder taken from reference TRBV7-2 and TRBJ2-1, is GAGVSQSPSNKVTEKGKDVELRCDPISGHTALYWYRQSLGQGLEFLIYFQGNSAPDKSGLPSDRFSAERTGGSVSTLTIQRTQQEDSAVYLCASRRGQAYNEQFFGPGTRLTVL.

The rearrangement joins TRBV10-1 to TRBJ2-3, with D perhaps TRBD2 (5 bases). Trimming took 4 bases from V and 1 from J, leaving 15 bases between them. This CDR3 contains 16 residues. CDR1 is WNHNN and CDR2 is SYGVQD in the germline V gene (reference sequence). CDR3 sequence reads: CASSGGLALGTDTQYF. The DNA for the CDR3 is TGCGCCAGCAGTGGAGGGCTAGCCCTGGGCACAGATACGCAGTATTTT.

The chain has TRBV5-5 and TRBJ2-6; TRBD1 matches 9 bases. This CDR3 comprises 18 residues. CDR1 SGHKS and CDR2 YYEKEE come from the germline V gene (reference sequence). V lost 1 base, J lost 0 bases, and 5 bases stayed unmatched. The CDR3 DNA sequence: TGTGCCAGCAGCTTGTTGGGACAGGGAGGCTCTGGGGCCAACGTCCTGACTTTC. Translated: CASSLLGQGGSGANVLTF.

The V call is TRBV28, the J call TRBJ2-1; 7 bases are shared with TRBD1. The junction had 10 bases not matched to a gene; V was cut back by 6 bases and J by 8 bases. Germline V lookup: CDR1 MDHEN, CDR2 SYDVKM. This CDR3 has 14 amino acids. The CDR3 DNA reads TGTGCCAGCAGCTCCGGACAGGTATGGGATGAGCAGTTCTTC. This gives the protein CASSSGQVWDEQFF.

The chain uses TRBV4-3 and TRBJ2-3; the D gene could be TRBD1 or TRBD2 (5 bases each). Trimming pared 1 base from V and 10 bases from J, leaving 12 bases between. The CDR3 totals 13 residues. Germline V lookup: CDR1 LGHNA, CDR2 YSLEER. The CDR3 loop is CASSQVTGPSQYF. CDR3 nucleotide sequence: TGCGCCAGCAGCCAAGTAACGGGACCGTCGCAGTATTTT.

In DNA, the CDR3 is TGTGCCAGCAGTGGTGACAGGGGACCCGGCTACACCTTC. Encoded protein: CASSGDRGPGYTF. The chain combines TRBV25-1 with TRBJ1-2; 8 positions match TRBD1. Germline loops: CDR1 MGHDK, CDR2 SYGVNS. The junction had 6 bases not matched to a gene; V was cut back by 4 bases and J by 8 bases. This CDR3 contains 13 residues.

The CDR3 DNA reads TGTGCCAGCAGCTTACAGGGCAGCTCCTACAATGAGCAGTTCTTC. It codes for CASSLQGSSYNEQFF. The V gene is TRBV7-8, the J gene TRBJ2-1, with D perhaps matching TRBD1 (5 bases). Looked up from germline, CDR1 is SGHVS and CDR2 is FQNEAQ. CDR3 size: 15 residues. Trimming removed 2 bases at V and 0 bases at J, with 8 bases between.

The V gene is TRBV27, the J gene TRBJ2-5, with D unclear. Looked up from germline, CDR1 is MNHEY and CDR2 is SMNVEV (reference sequence). The V and J ends lost 5 bases and 0 bases respectively, with 7 bases between them. CDR3 length equals 13 residues. Here the CDR3 DNA reads TGTGCCAGCAGTCACAAGTACCAAGAGACCCAGTACTTC. Protein product: CASSHKYQETQYF.

The rearrangement links TRBV10-3 to TRBJ2-5; TRBD2 aligns across 8 bases. J gave up 2 bases and V 8 bases, and 4 bases lay outside the gene matches. CDR1 ENHRY and CDR2 SYGVKD come from the germline V gene. CDR3 length: 13 residues. Here the CDR3 DNA reads TGTGCCATCCGAGTAGCGGGGCAAGAGACCCAGTACTTC. Translation gives CAIRVAGQETQYF.

This chain connects TRBV18 to TRBJ1-2; 8 nucleotides line up with TRBD1. The CDR3 covers 14 residues. Trimming at V came to 3 bases and at J to 6 bases, leaving 6 bases not matched to a gene. Germline CDR1 reads KGHSH; CDR2 reads LQKENI. The chain's CDR3 is CASSPPGQEDGYTF. The CDR3, as DNA: TGTGCCAGCTCACCCCCGGGACAGGAGGATGGCTACACCTTC.

The chain joins TRBV6-1 to TRBJ2-5; 8 bases agree with TRBD2. V gave up 2 bases and J gave up 0 bases; unmatched junction bases: 29. Germline V CDR1 and CDR2: MNHNS, SASEGT. The CDR3 is 24 amino acids. The CDR3 coding sequence is TGTGCCAGCAGTGAATGGCCCGCGGCCAACCAGGGCCTAGCGGGTAGACTGTACCAAGAGACCCAGTACTTC. It codes for CASSEWPAANQGLAGRLYQETQYF.

The chain links TRBV27 to TRBJ2-5; D might be TRBD2 (6 bases). V dropped 4 bases and J dropped 2 bases, with 14 bases sitting between them. The CDR3 spans 15 residues. Germline values: CDR1 MNHEY, CDR2 SMNVEV (reference sequence). The CDR3 is CASSWRLASQETQYF. CDR3 nucleotides: TGTGCCAGCAGTTGGCGGCTAGCGTCGCAAGAGACCCAGTACTTC.

The chain links TRBV20-1 to TRBJ1-2; D call uncertain. Per the germline V gene, CDR1 is DFQATT and CDR2 is SNEGSKA (reference sequence). V was pared by 1 base and J by 8 bases, with 5 bases between. This CDR3 has 10 amino acids. The CDR3 DNA reads as TGCAGTGCTAGAGCGGGAGGCTACACCTTC. This codes for CSARAGGYTF.

Details on this clone: Other DNA sequences of this sample code for an identical CDR3. J is TRBJ2-1 and V is TRBV11-2; D may be TRBD1 (6 bases). CDR3 size: 16 residues. Trimming took 5 bases from V and 0 from J, leaving 14 bases between them. The V gene's germline CDR1 is SGHAT and CDR2 FQNNGV. The CDR3 protein is CASSPLRGSSYNEQFF. CDR3 DNA: TGTGCCAGCAGCCCCCTGAGGGGGAGCTCCTACAATGAGCAGTTCTTC.

V usage is TRBV7-2 and J usage is TRBJ2-5, with 15 positions matching TRBD2. J was trimmed by 5 bases and V by 5 bases; bases with no gene match: 15. CDR1 and CDR2 (germline): SGHTA, FQGNSA. The CDR3 is 19 amino acids. The CDR3 DNA reads as TGTGCCAGCAGCACCCATGGACTAGCGGGAGGGCAGGGGTGGGAGACCCAGTACTTC. It codes for CASSTHGLAGGQGWETQYF.

Worth noting for this clone: The sample carries other DNA sequences with the same CDR3. The chain employs TRBV2 and TRBJ2-1, with 7 bases matching TRBD2. J gave up 8 bases and V 9 bases, and 10 bases lay outside the gene matches. The CDR3 is made up of 13 amino acids. The V gene's germline CDR1 is SNHLY and CDR2 FYNNEI. The CDR3 DNA reads as TGTGCCAGTGGCCGGACTAGTAGGTATGAGCAGTTCTTC. Its protein product is CASGRTSRYEQFF.

This rearrangement joins TRBV5-1 to TRBJ2-7; 9 nucleotides agree with TRBD1. V shed 3 bases and J 4 bases; nucleotides not matched to a gene: 5. The CDR3 runs to 14 residues. CDR1 and CDR2 from the germline V gene are SGHRS and YFSETQ. CDR3: CASSSGTGRYEQYF. CDR3 in DNA: TGCGCCAGCAGCTCCGGGACAGGGAGGTACGAGCAGTACTTC.

The J gene is TRBJ2-2, the V gene TRBV7-3, with 7 bases fitting TRBD1. Germline lookup yields CDR1 SGHTA and CDR2 FQGTGA. J was trimmed by 5 bases and V by 4 bases; bases with no gene match: 4. The CDR3 is made up of 14 amino acids. The CDR3 reads CASSSLQGTGELFF. The CDR3 bases are TGTGCCAGCAGCTCCCTACAGGGGACCGGGGAGCTGTTTTTT.

V is TRBV11-2 and J is TRBJ2-5; D gene ambiguous. CDR1 and CDR2 from the germline V gene are SGHAT and FQNNGV. V was cut by 1 base and J by 10 bases, with 13 bases left in between. The CDR3 loop spans 13 amino acids. This CDR3 is CASSLASQQNQYF. Here the CDR3 DNA reads TGTGCCAGCAGCTTAGCCTCCCAGCAGAACCAGTACTTC.

This rearrangement joins TRBV27 to TRBJ1-2; no clear D gene. Germline CDR1 is MNHEY and CDR2 is SMNVEV (reference sequence). CDR3 size: 13 residues. V was cut by 3 bases and J by 2 bases, with 7 bases left in between. The CDR3 spells CASSFGQNYGYTF. The DNA for the CDR3 is TGTGCCAGCAGTTTTGGGCAGAACTATGGCTACACCTTC.

The chain recombines TRBV18 with TRBJ2-1; TRBD2 matches 7 bases. The germline V gene has CDR1 KGHSH and CDR2 LQKENI. This CDR3 has 16 residues. J was trimmed by 3 bases and V by 3 bases; bases with no gene match: 8. This CDR3 is CASSPGGSGFYNEQFF. CDR3 nucleotides: TGTGCCAGCTCACCCGGGGGTAGCGGGTTCTACAATGAGCAGTTCTTC.

The V and J genes are TRBV28 and TRBJ2-1; 10 bases are a match to TRBD2. Germline V gives CDR1 MDHEN, CDR2 SYDVKM. This CDR3 comprises 17 residues. After removal of 3 bases from V and 7 bases from J, the junction contained 12 bases not matched to a gene. CDR3 region: CASSFPSLLAGDNEQFF. The CDR3 coding sequence is TGTGCCAGCAGTTTCCCCTCTTTGCTAGCGGGAGATAATGAGCAGTTCTTC.

There are a few counts of this clone. The chain combines TRBV27 with TRBJ2-5; D call uncertain. The germline gives CDR1 MNHEY, CDR2 SMNVEV (reference sequence). The CDR3 consists of 13 residues. Trimming took 5 bases from V and 0 from J, leaving 7 bases between them. DNA for the CDR3: TGTGCCAGCAGTCCGTTGTACCAAGAGACCCAGTACTTC. Its protein is CASSPLYQETQYF.

This clone has only one observation. The chain has TRBV6-1 and TRBJ1-1; D unclear. This CDR3 contains 15 residues. The V and J ends lost 0 bases and 4 bases respectively, with 12 bases between them. Per the germline V gene, CDR1 is MNHNS and CDR2 is SASEGT. Here the CDR3 reads CASSEAGGTGTEAFF. CDR3 DNA sequence: TGTGCCAGCAGTGAAGCAGGCGGAACTGGCACTGAAGCTTTCTTT.